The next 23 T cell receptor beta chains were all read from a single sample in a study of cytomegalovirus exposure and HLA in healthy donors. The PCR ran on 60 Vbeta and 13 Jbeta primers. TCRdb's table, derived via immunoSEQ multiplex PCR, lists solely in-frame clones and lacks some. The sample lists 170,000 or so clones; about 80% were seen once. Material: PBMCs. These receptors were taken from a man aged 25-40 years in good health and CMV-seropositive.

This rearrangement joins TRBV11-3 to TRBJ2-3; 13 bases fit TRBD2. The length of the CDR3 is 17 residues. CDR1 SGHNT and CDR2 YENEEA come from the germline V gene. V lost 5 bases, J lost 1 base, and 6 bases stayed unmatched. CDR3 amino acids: CASSPTSGGPGTDTQYF. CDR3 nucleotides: TGTGCCAGCAGCCCGACTAGCGGGGGGCCGGGCACAGATACGCAGTATTTT.

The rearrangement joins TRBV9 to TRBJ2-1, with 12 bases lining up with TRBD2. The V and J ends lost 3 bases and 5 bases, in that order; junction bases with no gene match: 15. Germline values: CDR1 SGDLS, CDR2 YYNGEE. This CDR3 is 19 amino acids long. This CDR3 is CASSERLPGLAGKDNEQFF. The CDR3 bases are TGTGCCAGCAGCGAACGACTCCCTGGACTAGCGGGAAAGGACAATGAGCAGTTCTTC. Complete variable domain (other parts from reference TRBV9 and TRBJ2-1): DSGVTQTPKHLITATGQRVTLRCSPRSGDLSVYWYQQSLDQGLQFLIQYYNGEERAKGNILERFSAQQFPDLHSELNLSSLELGDSALYFCASSERLPGLAGKDNEQFFGPGTRLTVL.

CDR3 in DNA: TGTGCCAGTAGGCGGGAAAATATCGGGGAGCTGTTTTTT. This encodes CASRRENIGELFF. The chain uses TRBV19 and TRBJ2-2, with a tentative D call TRBD2 (6 bases). CDR3 length: 13 amino acids. From germline, CDR1 is LNHDA and CDR2 SQIVND (reference sequence). Trimming removed 6 bases at V and 7 bases at J, with 12 bases between.

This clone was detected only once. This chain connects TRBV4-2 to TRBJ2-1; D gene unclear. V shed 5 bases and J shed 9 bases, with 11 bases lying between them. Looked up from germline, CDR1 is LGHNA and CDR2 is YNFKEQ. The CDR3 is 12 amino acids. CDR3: CASSASSSEQFF. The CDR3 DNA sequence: TGTGCCAGCAGCGCTAGTTCTAGTGAGCAGTTCTTC.

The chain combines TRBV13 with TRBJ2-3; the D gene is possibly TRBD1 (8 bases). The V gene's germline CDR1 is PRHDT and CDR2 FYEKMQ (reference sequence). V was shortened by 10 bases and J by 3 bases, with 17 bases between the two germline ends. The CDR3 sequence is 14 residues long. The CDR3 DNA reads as TGTGCCACCCAACAGGGGGGGTGGACAGATACGCAGTATTTT. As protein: CATQQGGWTDTQYF. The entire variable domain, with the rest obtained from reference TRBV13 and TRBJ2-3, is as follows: AAGVIQSPRHLIKEKRETATLKCYPIPRHDTVYWYQQGPGQDPQFLISFYEKMQSDKGSIPDRFSAQQFSDYHSELNMSSLELGDSALYFCATQQGGWTDTQYFGPGTRLTVL.

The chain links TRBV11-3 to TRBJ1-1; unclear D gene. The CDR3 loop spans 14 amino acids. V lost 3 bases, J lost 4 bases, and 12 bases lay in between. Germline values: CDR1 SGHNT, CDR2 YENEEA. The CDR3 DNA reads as TGTGCCAGCAGCTTCGATCTCTCGGGCACTGAAGCTTTCTTT. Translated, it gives CASSFDLSGTEAFF. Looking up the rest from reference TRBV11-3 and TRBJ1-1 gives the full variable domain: EAGVVQSPRYKIIEKKQPVAFWCNPISGHNTLYWYLQNLGQGPELLIRYENEEAVDDSQLPKDRFSAERLKGVDSTLKIQPAELGDSAVYLCASSFDLSGTEAFFGQGTRLTVV.

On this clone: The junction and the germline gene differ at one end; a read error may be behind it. In DNA form, the CDR3 reads TGTGCCAGCAGCTTGGAGGGGCCCGCCTTC. As protein: CASSLEGPAF. The gene calls are TRBV7-9 and TRBJ1-2; tentative D call: TRBD1 (5 bases). CDR1 and CDR2 from the germline V gene are SEHNR and FQNEAQ (reference sequence). The CDR3 is made up of 10 amino acids.

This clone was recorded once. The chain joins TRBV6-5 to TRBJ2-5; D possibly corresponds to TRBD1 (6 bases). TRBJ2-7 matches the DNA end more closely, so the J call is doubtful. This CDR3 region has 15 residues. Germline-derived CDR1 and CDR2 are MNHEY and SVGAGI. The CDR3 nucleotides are TGTGCCAGCAGTAGTCCCACAGGGACGAGGTACGAGCAGTACTTC. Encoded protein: CASSSPTGTRYEQYF.

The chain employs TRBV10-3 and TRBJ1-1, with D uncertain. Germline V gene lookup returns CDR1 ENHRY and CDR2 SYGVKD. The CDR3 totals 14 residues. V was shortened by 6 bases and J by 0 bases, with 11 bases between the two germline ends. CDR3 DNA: TGTGCCATCAGATCGACTGAGATGAACACTGAAGCTTTCTTT. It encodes CAIRSTEMNTEAFF.

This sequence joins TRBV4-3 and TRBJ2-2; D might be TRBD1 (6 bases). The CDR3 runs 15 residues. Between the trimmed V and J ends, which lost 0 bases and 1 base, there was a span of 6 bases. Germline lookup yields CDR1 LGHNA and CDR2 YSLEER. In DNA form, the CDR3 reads TGCGCCAGCAGCCAAGACAGGGGGAACACCGGGGAGCTGTTTTTT. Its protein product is CASSQDRGNTGELFF.

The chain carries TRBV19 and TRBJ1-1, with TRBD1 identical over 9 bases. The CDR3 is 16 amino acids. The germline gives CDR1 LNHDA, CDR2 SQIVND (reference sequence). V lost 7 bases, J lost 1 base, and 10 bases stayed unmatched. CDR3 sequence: CASKAGTGTRNTEAFF. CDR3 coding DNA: TGTGCCAGTAAGGCCGGGACAGGGACCAGGAACACTGAAGCTTTCTTT.

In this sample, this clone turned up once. The CDR3 DNA reads as TGCGCCAGCAGCTTCGGGGGGGAAGAGACCCAGTACTTC. Translated: CASSFGGEETQYF. This chain connects TRBV5-1 to TRBJ2-5; 8 nucleotides agree with TRBD2. The V gene end was trimmed by 2 bases and the J gene end by 3 bases; junction bases not matched to a gene: 0. This CDR3 region has 13 residues. Germline V gene sequence: CDR1 SGHRS, CDR2 YFSETQ.

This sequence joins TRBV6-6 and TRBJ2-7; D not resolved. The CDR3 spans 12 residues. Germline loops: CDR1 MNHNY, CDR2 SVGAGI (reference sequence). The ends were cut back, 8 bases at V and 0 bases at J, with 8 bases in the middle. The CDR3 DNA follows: TGTGCCAGCGGCCCGAACTCCTACGAGCAGTACTTC. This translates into CASGPNSYEQYF.

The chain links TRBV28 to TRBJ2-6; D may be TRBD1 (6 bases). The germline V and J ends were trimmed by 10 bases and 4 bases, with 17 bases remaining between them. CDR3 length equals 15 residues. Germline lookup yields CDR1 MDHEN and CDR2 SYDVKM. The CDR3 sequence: CATSPGDMGANVLTF. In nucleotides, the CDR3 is TGTGCCACCTCCCCTGGGGACATGGGGGCCAACGTCCTGACTTTC.

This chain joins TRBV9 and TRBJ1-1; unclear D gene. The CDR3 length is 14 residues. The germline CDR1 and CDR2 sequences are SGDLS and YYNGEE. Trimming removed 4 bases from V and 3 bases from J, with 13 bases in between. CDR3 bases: TGTGCCAGCAGCCCCCGACTATTTGACACTGAAGCTTTCTTT. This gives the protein CASSPRLFDTEAFF.

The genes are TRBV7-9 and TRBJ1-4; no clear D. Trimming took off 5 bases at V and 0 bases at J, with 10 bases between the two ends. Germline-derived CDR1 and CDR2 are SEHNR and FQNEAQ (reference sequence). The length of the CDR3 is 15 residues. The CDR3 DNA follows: TGTGCCAGCAGCCTCTATCGTGCAACTAATGAAAAACTGTTTTTT. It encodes CASSLYRATNEKLFF.

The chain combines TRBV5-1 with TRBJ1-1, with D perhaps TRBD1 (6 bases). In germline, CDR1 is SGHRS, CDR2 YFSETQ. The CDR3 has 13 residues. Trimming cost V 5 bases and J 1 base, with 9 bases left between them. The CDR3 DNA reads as TGCGCCAGCAGAGGACAGCCGAACACTGAAGCTTTCTTT. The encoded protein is CASRGQPNTEAFF.

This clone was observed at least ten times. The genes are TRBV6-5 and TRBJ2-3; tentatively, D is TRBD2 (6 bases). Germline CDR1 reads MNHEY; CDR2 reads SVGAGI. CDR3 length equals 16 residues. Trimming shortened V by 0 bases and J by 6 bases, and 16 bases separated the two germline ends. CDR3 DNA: TGTGCCAGCAGTTACTCTAGCGGCTCTGGCAGTGATACGCAGTATTTT. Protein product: CASSYSSGSGSDTQYF.

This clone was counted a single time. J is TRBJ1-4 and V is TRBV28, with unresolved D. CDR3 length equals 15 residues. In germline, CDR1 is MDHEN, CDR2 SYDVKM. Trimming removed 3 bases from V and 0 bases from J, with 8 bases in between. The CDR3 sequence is CASSLSPTTNEKLFF. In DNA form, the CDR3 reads TGTGCCAGCAGTTTGTCCCCTACAACTAATGAAAAACTGTTTTTT.

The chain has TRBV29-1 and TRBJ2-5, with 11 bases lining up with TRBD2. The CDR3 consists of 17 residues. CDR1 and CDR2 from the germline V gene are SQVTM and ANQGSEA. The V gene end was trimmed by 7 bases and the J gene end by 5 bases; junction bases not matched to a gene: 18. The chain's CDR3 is CSGLAVGSGRAWETQYF. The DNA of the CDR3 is TGCAGCGGGCTAGCCGTTGGTAGCGGGAGGGCATGGGAGACCCAGTACTTC.

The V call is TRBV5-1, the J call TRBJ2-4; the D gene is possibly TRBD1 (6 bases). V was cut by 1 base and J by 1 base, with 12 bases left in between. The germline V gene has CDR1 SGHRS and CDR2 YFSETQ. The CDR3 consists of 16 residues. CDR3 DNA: TGCGCCAGCAGCTTGCGGCAGGGGACGGCCAAAAACATTCAGTACTTC. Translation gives CASSLRQGTAKNIQYF.

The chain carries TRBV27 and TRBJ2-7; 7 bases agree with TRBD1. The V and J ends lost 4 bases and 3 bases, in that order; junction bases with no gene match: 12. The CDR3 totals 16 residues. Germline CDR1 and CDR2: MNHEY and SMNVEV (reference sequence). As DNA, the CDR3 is TGTGCCAGCAGTTGGGTGAGGGGGCGCGGTGTCTACGAGCAGTACTTC. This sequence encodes CASSWVRGRGVYEQYF.

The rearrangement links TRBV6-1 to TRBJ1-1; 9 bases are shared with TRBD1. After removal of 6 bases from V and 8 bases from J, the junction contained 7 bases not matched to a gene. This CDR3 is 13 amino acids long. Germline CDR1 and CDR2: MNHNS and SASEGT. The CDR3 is CASRGTGLGEAFF. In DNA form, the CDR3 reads TGTGCCAGCAGGGGGACAGGGCTTGGGGAAGCTTTCTTT.